The sequence of this T cell receptor beta chain was determined in a study of cytomegalovirus exposure and HLA in healthy donors. PCR employed 60 Vbeta and 13 Jbeta primers. Here immunoSEQ multiplex PCR was the method, and the copy in TCRdb shows in-frame clones only, minus some. This table lists about 82,000 clones. The study's findings and limits: The study flagged about 150 TCR beta chains as cytomegalovirus-associated.

Turning to this clone: Its antigen remains unknown.

The germline V gene encodes CDR1 ENHRY and CDR2 SYGVKD. With 3 bases removed from V and 4 bases from J, the gap between germline ends came to 7 bases. The CDR3 loop spans 13 amino acids. V is TRBV10-3 and J is TRBJ1-3; D not resolved. Sequenced sample: PBMCs. The TCR originated in a woman in her twenties or thirties in good health and CMV-seronegative. The DNA for the CDR3 is TGTGCCATCAGTGATGGGAGCGGAAACACCATATATTTT. Translated: CAISDGSGNTIYF.